This T cell receptor (beta chain) was captured in a study of PD-1 blockade in classical Hodgkin lymphoma. Comment on this clone: What it binds is unknown. The junction departs from the called germline gene at one end, perhaps through a read error.

Germline V gene sequence: CDR1 LGHNT, CDR2 FRNRAP. This CDR3 is 12 amino acids long. Study-wide results and caveats: The study reported lower baseline TCR diversity in newly diagnosed patients than in healthy donors. Nothing has yet pinned down what causes the repertoire differences, possibly disease activity or prior therapy.

Time point: newly diagnosed, previously untreated cHL patient sample. Purified CD4+ T cells were obtained from thawed PBMCs through magnetic negative selection. Comparison came from newly diagnosed, untreated classical Hodgkin lymphoma PBMCs. Some clones are missing from TCRdb's copy, which holds only in-frame ones; the method was immunoSEQ multiplex PCR. The sample lists about 34,000 clones, roughly 89% seen once, with around 0.21% in the top ten. V is TRBV12-5 and J is TRBJ2-1, with D unresolved. This TCR was recovered from a human donor with classical Hodgkin lymphoma. Material: CD4+ T cells from blood. The CDR3, as DNA: TGTGCTAGTGGACCCTCCTTCAATGAGCAGTTCTTC. Amino acids: CASGPSFNEQFF.